This record concerns one TCR beta chain sequence. Its target is not known. The assay used deep level. The data were produced by immunoSEQ multiplex PCR, yet TCRdb's version contains in-frame clones alone and is incomplete. The sample has more than 2,000,000 clones, over 85% seen once. All donors qualified as healthy HIV-negative adults and had experienced no recent acute infections or vaccinations. The data derive from a study of shared clonotypes between healthy human individuals. Trimming shortened V by 0 bases and J by 1 base, and 8 bases separated the two germline ends. Germline CDR1 and CDR2: SGHRS and YFSETQ. This CDR3 comprises 16 residues. The study, taken as a whole, reports: Naive subsets generally had larger estimated richness than memory subsets.

The sequenced material came from naive CD4+ T cells sorted from blood. Subset here: CD45RA+ positively selected. V is TRBV5-1 and J is TRBJ2-6; D is unresolved. This TCR was sampled from a man younger than 35 in good health. As DNA, the CDR3 is TGCGCCAGCAGCTTGGAGCAGGTTTCTGGGGCCAACGTCCTGACTTTC. Its protein product is CASSLEQVSGANVLTF.